This T cell receptor beta chain came from a study of cytomegalovirus exposure and HLA in healthy donors. With respect to this clone: What it binds is not known.

The PCR used 60 Vbeta and 13 Jbeta primers. TCRdb's table, derived via immunoSEQ multiplex PCR, lists solely in-frame clones and lacks some. Its table records about 170,000 clones. CDR1 LGHNT and CDR2 FRNRAP come from the germline V gene. This CDR3 spans 18 amino acids. V dropped 4 bases and J dropped 8; count of bases not matched to a gene: 19. Overall study findings and caveats: Presence/absence analyses took donor sequencing depth as roughly uniform. Other equally common chains were less clonally expanded than HLA-associated TCR beta chains, a later analysis showed.

Unrecorded immune exposure was likely among donors, who were nominally healthy when sampled. The chain recombines TRBV12-5 with TRBJ2-4, with 8 nucleotides matching TRBD1. This sequence originates from a woman under 30 in good health and CMV-seropositive. Sequencing was done on a sample of PBMCs. The CDR3 protein is CASGSSLTAGGFLDIQYF. CDR3 in DNA: TGTGCTAGTGGTTCCTCCCTTACGGCAGGGGGCTTTTTGGACATTCAGTACTTC.